This is a list of T cell receptor beta chains from one sample in a study of blood T cell repertoires in COVID-19. Only in-frame clones appear in the TCRdb table, and some are missing; sequencing was by immunoSEQ multiplex PCR. The table includes 120,000 to 150,000 clones, approximately 86% detected once. Input material: PBMCs or T cells enriched from blood (not recorded which). These receptors all stem from a woman in her forties who had been exposed to COVID-19. CDR3s include the opening cysteine and the closing phenylalanine or tryptophan. D genes are given only for firm matches. A row's size may be missing; if present it is once, few, many or a size class.

size: -; J: TRBJ2-5; D: -; V: TRBV5-1; DNA: TGCGCCAGCAGCAACGGACAGACTAAAGAGACCCAGTACTTC; CDR3: CASSNGQTKETQYF
size: -; J: TRBJ2-7; D: -; V: TRBV7-2; DNA: TGTGCCAGCAGTCCTTATCCTAGCGATCGTTCGGGCGAGCAGTACTTC; CDR3: CASSPYPSDRSGEQYF
size: -; J: TRBJ2-3; D: TRBD2; V: TRBV6-5; DNA: TGTGCCAGCAGTTACTCGGGACTAGCGGGGTCGGATACGCAGTATTTT; CDR3: CASSYSGLAGSDTQYF
size: -; J: TRBJ2-7; D: -; V: TRBV28; DNA: TGTGCCAGCAGTCAGGTATCCTACGAGCAGTACTTC; CDR3: CASSQVSYEQYF
size: -; J: TRBJ2-7; D: TRBD1; V: TRBV3-1/TRBV3-2; DNA: TGTGCCAGCAGCCAATGGGACAGCTACGAGCAGTACTTC; CDR3: CASSQWDSYEQYF
size: -; J: TRBJ1-1; D: -; V: TRBV7-9; DNA: TGTGCCAGCAGCGACGTAAGGGGGACTGAAGCTTTCTTT; CDR3: CASSDVRGTEAFF
size: -; J: TRBJ1-2; D: TRBD1; V: TRBV10-3; DNA: TGTGCCATCAGTGGAAGGGGACAGGGGTTAAGCTATGGCTACACCTTC; CDR3: CAISGRGQGLSYGYTF
size: -; J: TRBJ2-7; D: -; V: TRBV21-1; DNA: TGTGCCAGCAGCAAAGCCCTACAGGGGTACGAGCAGTACTTC; CDR3: CASSKALQGYEQYF
size: -; J: TRBJ1-6; D: -; V: TRBV9; DNA: TGTGCCAGCAGCGTAGGGGCAGGGGTAAAGGATTCACCCCTCCACTTT; CDR3: CASSVGAGVKDSPLHF
size: -; J: TRBJ1-2; D: -; V: TRBV6-6; DNA: TGTGCCAGCAGTTACTCGATCGGGAGGGTGAGAGGCTACACCTTC; CDR3: CASSYSIGRVRGYTF
size: -; J: TRBJ1-3; D: TRBD1; V: TRBV18; DNA: TGTGCCAGCTCACCCACAGGGGTCCCTGGAAACACCATATATTTT; CDR3: CASSPTGVPGNTIYF
size: -; J: TRBJ1-5; D: -; V: TRBV6-2/TRBV6-3; DNA: TGTGCCAGCAGTTACCGACGGGACAATCAGCCCCAGCATTTT; CDR3: CASSYRRDNQPQHF
size: -; J: TRBJ1-2; D: -; V: TRBV10-3; DNA: TGTGCCATCAGTGAGTCTACAGGACGTACTAACTATGGCTACACCTTC; CDR3: CAISESTGRTNYGYTF
size: -; J: TRBJ2-1; D: -; V: TRBV5-4; DNA: TGTGCCAGCAGCTTGGAGCGGAGGTACAATGAGCAGTTCTTC; CDR3: CASSLERRYNEQFF
size: few; J: TRBJ2-1; D: TRBD1; V: TRBV9; DNA: TGTGCCAGCAGCCTCGGACAGGGGGTCTACAATGAGCAGTTCTTC; CDR3: CASSLGQGVYNEQFF
size: -; J: TRBJ2-2; D: TRBD2; V: TRBV9; DNA: TGTGCCAGCAGCGTTCCCACGGTTAGCGGGAAGAGTTCCTGGAACACCGGGGAGCTGTTTTTT; CDR3: CASSVPTVSGKSSWNTGELFF
size: -; J: TRBJ2-2; D: -; V: TRBV12-3/TRBV12-4; DNA: TGTGCCAGCAGTCGTCCCGGGGAGCTGTTTTTT; CDR3: CASSRPGELFF
size: -; J: TRBJ2-7; D: -; V: TRBV28; DNA: TGTGCCAGCAGAGCACAGGGCTTGGAGCAGTACTTC; CDR3: CASRAQGLEQYF
size: -; J: TRBJ1-1; D: TRBD1; V: TRBV6-6; DNA: TGTGCCAGCAGTAATACAGGGGGCATGAACACTGAAGCTTTCTTT; CDR3: CASSNTGGMNTEAFF